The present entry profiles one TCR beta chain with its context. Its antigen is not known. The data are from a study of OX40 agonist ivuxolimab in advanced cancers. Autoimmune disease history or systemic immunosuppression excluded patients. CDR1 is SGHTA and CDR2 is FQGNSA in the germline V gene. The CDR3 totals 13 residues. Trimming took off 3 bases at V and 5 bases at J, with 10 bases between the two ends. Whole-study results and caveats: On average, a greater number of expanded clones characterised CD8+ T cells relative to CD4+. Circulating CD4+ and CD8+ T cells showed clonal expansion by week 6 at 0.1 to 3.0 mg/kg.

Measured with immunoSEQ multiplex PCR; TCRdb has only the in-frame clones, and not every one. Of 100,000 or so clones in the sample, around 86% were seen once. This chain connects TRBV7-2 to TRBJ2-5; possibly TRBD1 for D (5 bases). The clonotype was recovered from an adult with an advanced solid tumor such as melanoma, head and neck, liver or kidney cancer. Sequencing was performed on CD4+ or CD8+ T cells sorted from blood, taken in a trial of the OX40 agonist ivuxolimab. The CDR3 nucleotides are TGTGCCAGCAGCTTGCAGGGAAGGGAGACCCAGTACTTC. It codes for CASSLQGRETQYF.